One and the same sample provided the 26 T cell receptor beta chains below, sequenced in a study of identical twins. In TCRdb, the 5' RACE reads were re-called with MiXCR into one record per CDR3 protein. The profile shows over 600,000 distinct CDR3 sequences, approximately 22% of them singletons. These data are also associated with another study on T cells expressing NK-cell markers.

The material sequenced was PBMCs. The origin of the receptors is a woman between 18 and 30 years old in good health.

This clonotype was detected a few times. Here the CDR3 DNA reads TGTGCCAGCCTCAGCTCAGGTCGCTACACCTTC. Its protein is CASLSSGRYTF. The chain employs TRBV9 and TRBJ1-2; no clear D gene. The germline V and J ends were trimmed by 7 bases and 9 bases, with 13 bases remaining between them. The CDR3 is 11 residues long. From germline, CDR1 is SGDLS and CDR2 YYNGEE.

This clonotype was detected ten times or more. The chain couples TRBV12-3 or TRBV12-4 to TRBJ1-2, with 7 bases that match TRBD1. The CDR3 spans 15 residues. Germline trimming cut 4 bases from V and 7 bases from J; bases unmatched to any gene: 12. CDR3 DNA sequence: TGTGCCAGCAGTTATAGACAGGGCCTCAATGGTGGCTACACCTTC. Its translation is CASSYRQGLNGGYTF.

In its sample, this clonotype was seen a few times. The chain links TRBV5-1 to TRBJ2-6; D is uncertain. CDR3 length: 15 residues. V was clipped by 0 bases and J by 4 bases, with 8 bases between them. Per the germline V gene, CDR1 is SGHRS and CDR2 is YFSETQ. CDR3 in amino acids: CASSLDRWGANVLTF. Written as DNA, the CDR3 is TGCGCCAGCAGCTTGGATCGTTGGGGGGCCAACGTCCTGACTTTC.

J is TRBJ2-1 and V is TRBV7-8; 11 bases align to TRBD2. J gave up 3 bases and V 5 bases, and 12 bases lay outside the gene matches. Germline-derived CDR1 and CDR2 are SGHVS and FQNEAQ. This CDR3 has 18 residues. As DNA, the CDR3 is TGTGCCAGCAGCCCCCCGAAAGGGACTAGCGGATTCTACAATGAGCAGTTCTTC. It codes for CASSPPKGTSGFYNEQFF.

This clonotype was found a few times. The chain combines TRBV20-1 with TRBJ2-7; perhaps TRBD2 as D (5 bases). This CDR3 spans 13 amino acids. CDR1 and CDR2 from the germline V gene are DFQATT and SNEGSKA (reference sequence). V was clipped by 5 bases and J by 0 bases, with 11 bases between them. CDR3 DNA sequence: TGCAGTGCTGCAACTAGGAGCTCCTACGAGCAGTACTTC. As protein: CSAATRSSYEQYF.

This clonotype was detected only a few times. The chain is built from TRBV7-9 and TRBJ2-1; 9 bases align to TRBD2. The V segment lost 1 base and the J segment 7 bases; nucleotides outside the gene matches: 5. Germline V gene lookup returns CDR1 SEHNR and CDR2 FQNEAQ (reference sequence). This CDR3 region has 15 residues. CDR3 DNA: TGTGCCAGCAGCTTAGTAGCGGGAGTTGTGAATGAGCAGTTCTTC. It yields the protein CASSLVAGVVNEQFF.

This clonotype was seen a few times. CDR3 nucleotides: TGCAGCGGAGGAGGGGGGAGAAATGAGCAGTTCTTC. As protein: CSGGGGRNEQFF. V and J are TRBV29-1 and TRBJ2-1; D assignment may be TRBD1 or TRBD2 (6 bases each). The CDR3 is 12 residues long. Germline V lookup: CDR1 SQVTM, CDR2 ANQGSEA. The V end lost 7 bases, the J end lost 7 bases, and 14 bases lay between the germline ends.

This clonotype showed up just a few times. The rearrangement joins TRBV14 to TRBJ2-1; 8 nucleotides line up with TRBD1. Germline V CDR1 and CDR2: SGHDN, FVKESK. The CDR3 runs to 18 residues. The V gene end was trimmed by 5 bases and the J gene end by 4 bases; junction bases not matched to a gene: 16. This chain's CDR3 is CASSKGDRRGPEYNEQFF. The CDR3 DNA is TGTGCCAGCAGCAAGGGGGACAGGAGGGGCCCCGAGTACAATGAGCAGTTCTTC.

The table lists this clonotype with many counts. This chain uses TRBV12-3 or TRBV12-4 with TRBJ2-2; no definite D call. The CDR3 runs to 13 residues. Trimming left V 1 base short and J 9 bases short, with 9 bases between. CDR3 nucleotide sequence: TGTGCCAGCAGTTTAGAGGTTCATCGGGAGCTGTTTTTT. This sequence encodes CASSLEVHRELFF.

The table lists this clonotype with a few counts. This chain links TRBV20-1 with TRBJ1-6; D is unclear. The V end was cut by 1 base, the J end by 7 bases, with 14 bases between. Germline V gene sequence: CDR1 DFQATT, CDR2 SNEGSKA (reference sequence). CDR3 length equals 15 residues. The CDR3 nucleotides read TGCAGTGCTAGAGTTTCGGCCAACCCCAATTCACCCCTCCACTTT. It yields the protein CSARVSANPNSPLHF.

This clonotype was counted ten times or more. The rearrangement uses TRBV18 and TRBJ2-3; no clear D gene. The germline gives CDR1 KGHSH, CDR2 LQKENI. The CDR3 extends over 12 amino acids. The germline V and J ends were trimmed by 2 bases and 3 bases, with 3 bases remaining between them. The CDR3, as DNA: TGTGCCAGCTCACCATATACAGATACGCAGTATTTT. It codes for CASSPYTDTQYF.

This clonotype was counted at least ten times. This sequence joins TRBV2 and TRBJ2-1; 13 positions match TRBD2. V lost 4 bases, J lost 10 bases, and 7 bases stayed unmatched. The germline CDR1 and CDR2 sequences are SNHLY and FYNNEI. The CDR3 contains 15 residues. The CDR3: CASSGTSGGAEEQFF. In nucleotides, the CDR3 is TGTGCCAGCAGTGGTACTAGCGGGGGGGCAGAGGAGCAGTTCTTC.

This clonotype was seen just once. CDR3 protein: CASMGRQGLVVTEAFF. For the CDR3, the DNA is TGTGCCAGCATGGGGAGACAGGGGCTAGTAGTCACTGAAGCTTTCTTT. The V and J genes are TRBV12-3 or TRBV12-4 and TRBJ1-1, with TRBD1 identical over 8 bases. This CDR3 is built from 16 residues. The junction had 14 bases not matched to a gene; V was cut back by 7 bases and J by 4 bases.

Ten or more counts support this clonotype. The chain joins TRBV29-1 to TRBJ1-1; TRBD1 might be the D (6 bases). V was pared by 4 bases and J by 0 bases, with 12 bases between. The CDR3 spans 14 residues. Germline V gene data show CDR1 as SQVTM and CDR2 as ANQGSEA. The CDR3 bases are TGCAGCGTTGCCCTCCCAGGGGTGAACACTGAAGCTTTCTTT. It encodes CSVALPGVNTEAFF.

This sequence joins TRBV15 and TRBJ1-5; TRBD1 is a possible D gene (6 bases). V lost 1 base and J 2 bases, leaving 15 bases between the germline ends. The germline V gene encodes CDR1 LNHNV and CDR2 YYDKDF (reference sequence). The CDR3 is 17 residues long. The CDR3 sequence: CATSRGPAGAGNQPQHF. Written as DNA, the CDR3 is TGTGCCACCAGCAGAGGGCCGGCAGGGGCTGGCAATCAGCCCCAGCATTTT.

The genes are TRBV27 and TRBJ1-2; D might be TRBD1 (5 bases). Germline lookup yields CDR1 MNHEY and CDR2 SMNVEV (reference sequence). This CDR3 is built from 15 residues. V lost 5 bases and J lost 0, with 13 bases in between. The CDR3 nucleotides read TGTGCCAGCAGTACCCGGACGGGGGCTAACTATGGCTACACCTTC. This sequence encodes CASSTRTGANYGYTF.

Many counts were recorded for this clonotype. The DNA for the CDR3 is TGTGCCACCAGTGATAAAACAGCTTTTAATGAGCAGTTCTTC. Translating it yields CATSDKTAFNEQFF. The J gene is TRBJ2-1, the V gene TRBV24-1, with D unresolved. Germline-derived CDR1 and CDR2 are KGHDR and SFDVKD. CDR3 length: 14 amino acids. With 3 bases removed from V and 7 bases from J, the gap between germline ends came to 12 bases.

There are a few counts of this clonotype. This sequence joins TRBV2 and TRBJ1-2; D not resolved. Deletions cut 0 bases from V and 2 bases from J, with 7 bases between. The germline gives CDR1 SNHLY, CDR2 FYNNEI. This CDR3 region has 14 residues. The CDR3 region is CASSEAAGNYGYTF. The CDR3 DNA reads TGTGCCAGCAGTGAAGCGGCAGGCAACTATGGCTACACCTTC. Full variable domain (outside the CDR3, taken from reference TRBV2 and TRBJ1-2): EPEVTQTPSHQVTQMGQEVILRCVPISNHLYFYWYRQILGQKVEFLVSFYNNEISEKSEIFDDQFSVERPDGSNFTLKIRSTKLEDSAMYFCASSEAAGNYGYTFGSGTRLTVV.

Only a few counts were recorded for this clonotype. The chain links TRBV20-1 to TRBJ2-7; D remains unclear. Trimming removed 1 base at V and 2 bases at J, with 6 bases between. This CDR3 spans 12 amino acids. CDR1 DFQATT and CDR2 SNEGSKA come from the germline V gene (reference sequence). DNA for the CDR3: TGCAGTGCTAGAGTCGGACCCTACGAGCAGTACTTC. Protein: CSARVGPYEQYF.

This clonotype has at least ten counts. V usage is TRBV12-3 or TRBV12-4 and J usage is TRBJ1-2; tentatively, D is TRBD1 (5 bases). The CDR3 loop spans 13 amino acids. Trimming shortened V by 2 bases and J by 3 bases, and 7 bases separated the two germline ends. In DNA, the CDR3 is TGTGCCAGCAGTTTACGAGGGGACTATGGCTACACCTTC. Its translation: CASSLRGDYGYTF.

This clonotype showed up just a few times. CDR3: CSAKSRTYEQYF. CDR3 in DNA: TGCAGTGCTAAATCACGGACCTACGAGCAGTACTTC. The chain employs TRBV20-1 and TRBJ2-7, with unresolved D. V lost 4 bases and J 2 bases, leaving 9 bases between the germline ends. The CDR3 has 12 residues. CDR1 is DFQATT, CDR2 SNEGSKA, per germline (reference sequence).

This chain joins TRBV24-1 and TRBJ2-1, with 9 bases matching TRBD2. This CDR3 region has 16 residues. The trim removed 5 bases at V and 2 bases at J, leaving 6 bases unmatched. The germline gives CDR1 KGHDR, CDR2 SFDVKD. This chain's CDR3 is CATSADAGGAYNEQFF. The CDR3, as DNA: TGTGCCACCAGTGCCGATGCGGGGGGGGCCTACAATGAGCAGTTCTTC.

This clonotype was recorded at least ten times. The rearrangement links TRBV7-2 to TRBJ2-1; 8 nucleotides match TRBD2. The germline CDR1 and CDR2 sequences are SGHTA and FQGNSA. J was trimmed by 7 bases and V by 1 base; bases with no gene match: 6. The CDR3 consists of 15 residues. CDR3 bases: TGTGCCAGCAGCTTAGACGGGACTAGAGTGAATGAGCAGTTCTTC. Protein: CASSLDGTRVNEQFF. Complete variable domain (other parts from reference TRBV7-2 and TRBJ2-1): GAGVSQSPSNKVTEKGKDVELRCDPISGHTALYWYRQSLGQGLEFLIYFQGNSAPDKSGLPSDRFSAERTGGSVSTLTIQRTQQEDSAVYLCASSLDGTRVNEQFFGPGTRLTVL.

The V gene is TRBV7-2, the J gene TRBJ1-1; no firm D call. Germline V gives CDR1 SGHTA, CDR2 FQGNSA. This CDR3 contains 13 residues. Between the trimmed V and J ends, which lost 2 bases and 4 bases, there was a span of 8 bases. CDR3 DNA sequence: TGTGCCAGCAGCTTAATGGCTTTCACTGAAGCTTTCTTT. Translating gives CASSLMAFTEAFF.

The table lists this clonotype with a few counts. V gene TRBV3-1 combines with J gene TRBJ2-5, with TRBD2 identical over 13 bases. The CDR3 sequence is 16 residues long. The germline V gene has CDR1 LGHDT and CDR2 YNNKEL (reference sequence). Losses at the gene ends were 5 bases for V and 4 bases for J; bases not matched to a gene: 7. CDR3 protein: CASSRRTSGSLETQYF. CDR3 DNA: TGTGCCAGCAGCAGGAGGACTAGCGGGAGTTTAGAGACCCAGTACTTC.

The chain is built from TRBV20-1 and TRBJ2-3; 7 positions agree with TRBD1. The length of the CDR3 is 13 residues. V was pared by 6 bases and J by 3 bases, with 6 bases of the junction left unmatched. Germline values: CDR1 DFQATT, CDR2 SNEGSKA (reference sequence). The CDR3 region is CSAIKQGTDTQYF. The CDR3, as DNA: TGCAGTGCCATCAAACAGGGGACAGATACGCAGTATTTT.